This T cell receptor beta chain originates from a study of OX40 agonist ivuxolimab in advanced cancers. On the study more broadly: Dosing consisted of intravenous ivuxolimab at 0.01 to 10 mg/kg every 2 weeks. Partial responses were achieved by three patients, of whom one had hepatocellular carcinoma and two had cutaneous melanoma. Regarding the study as a whole: Averaging showed that CD8+ T cells had more expanded clones than CD4+ did.

With respect to this clone: Its specificity is unknown.

Looked up from germline, CDR1 is SGHNT and CDR2 is YENEEA. The CDR3 loop spans 16 amino acids. V dropped 2 bases and J dropped 3; count of bases not matched to a gene: 6. The assay was immunoSEQ multiplex PCR, and TCRdb's table has in-frame clones only and misses some. This table holds under 85,000 clones, about 86% found once. This sequence originates from an adult with an advanced solid tumor such as melanoma, head and neck, liver or kidney cancer. The chain carries TRBV11-3 and TRBJ1-2, with 10 bases matching TRBD1. The sequencing here drew on CD4+ or CD8+ T cells sorted from blood, taken in a trial of the OX40 agonist ivuxolimab. The CDR3 coding sequence is TGTGCCAGCAGCTTACGGGAGGGACAGGGGTACTATGGCTACACCTTC. It yields the protein CASSLREGQGYYGYTF.